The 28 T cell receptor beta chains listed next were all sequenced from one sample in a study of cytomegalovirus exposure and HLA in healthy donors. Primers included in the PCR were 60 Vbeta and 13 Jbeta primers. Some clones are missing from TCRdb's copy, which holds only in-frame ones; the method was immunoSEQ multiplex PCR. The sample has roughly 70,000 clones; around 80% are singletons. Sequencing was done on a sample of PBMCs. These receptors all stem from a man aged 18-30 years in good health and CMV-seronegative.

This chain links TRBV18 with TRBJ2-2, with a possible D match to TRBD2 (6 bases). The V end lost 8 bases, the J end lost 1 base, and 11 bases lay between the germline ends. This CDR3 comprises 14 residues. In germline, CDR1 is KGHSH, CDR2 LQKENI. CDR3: CASPSGGNTGELFF. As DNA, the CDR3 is TGTGCCAGCCCATCCGGGGGGAACACCGGGGAGCTGTTTTTT. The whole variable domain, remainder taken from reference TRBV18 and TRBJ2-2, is NAGVMQNPRHLVRRRGQEARLRCSPMKGHSHVYWYRQLPEEGLKFMVYLQKENIIDESGMPKERFSAEFPKEGPSILRIQQVVRGDSAAYFCASPSGGNTGELFFGEGSRLTVL.

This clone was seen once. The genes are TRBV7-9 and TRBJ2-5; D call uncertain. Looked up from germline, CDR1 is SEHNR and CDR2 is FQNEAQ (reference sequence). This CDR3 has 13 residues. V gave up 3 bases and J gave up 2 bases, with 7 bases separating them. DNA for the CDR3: TGTGCCAGCAGCTTGGTCAGACAAGAGACCCAGTACTTC. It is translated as CASSLVRQETQYF.

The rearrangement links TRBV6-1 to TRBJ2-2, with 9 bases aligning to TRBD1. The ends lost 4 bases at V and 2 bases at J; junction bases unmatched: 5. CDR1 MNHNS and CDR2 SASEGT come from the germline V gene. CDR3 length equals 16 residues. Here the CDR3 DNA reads TGTGCCAGCAGTGGTCGACAGGGGGGAAACACCGGGGAGCTGTTTTTT. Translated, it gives CASSGRQGGNTGELFF.

The CDR3 loop is CASSEARNWGQGPSYF. The DNA of the CDR3 is TGTGCCAGCAGTGAAGCAAGAAACTGGGGACAGGGTCCCTCGTACTTC. The J gene is TRBJ2-7, the V gene TRBV6-1; 9 bases fit TRBD1. Looked up from germline, CDR1 is MNHNS and CDR2 is SASEGT. There are 16 residues in the CDR3. V shed 0 bases and J 12 bases; nucleotides not matched to a gene: 15.

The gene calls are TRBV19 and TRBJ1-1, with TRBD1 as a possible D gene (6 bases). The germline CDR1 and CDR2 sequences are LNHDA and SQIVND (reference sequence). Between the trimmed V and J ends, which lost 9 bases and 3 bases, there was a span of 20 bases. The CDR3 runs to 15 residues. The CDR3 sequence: CASRDPGGRHTEAFF. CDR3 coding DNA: TGTGCCAGCCGAGATCCTGGGGGCAGGCACACTGAAGCTTTCTTT.

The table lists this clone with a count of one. CDR3 nucleotide sequence: TGTGCCTGGAGTGTACTAGCGGGAGGGCAAGGCTACAATGAGCAGTTCTTC. Amino acids: CAWSVLAGGQGYNEQFF. The rearrangement links TRBV30 to TRBJ2-1; TRBD2 agrees at 13 bases. The CDR3 is 17 residues long. The ends lost 0 bases at V and 3 bases at J; junction bases unmatched: 5. Per germline, CDR1 GTSNPN and CDR2 SVGIG (reference sequence).

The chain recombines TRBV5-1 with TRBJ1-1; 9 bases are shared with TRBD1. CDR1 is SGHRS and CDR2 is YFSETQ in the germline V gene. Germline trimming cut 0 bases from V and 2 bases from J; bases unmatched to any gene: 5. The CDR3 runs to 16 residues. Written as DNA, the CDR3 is TGCGCCAGCAGCTTGGATACGGGACAGGGAAACACTGAAGCTTTCTTT. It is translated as CASSLDTGQGNTEAFF.

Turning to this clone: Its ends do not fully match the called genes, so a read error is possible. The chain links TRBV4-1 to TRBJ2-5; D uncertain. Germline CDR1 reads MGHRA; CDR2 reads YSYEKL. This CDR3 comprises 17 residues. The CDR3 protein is CVSSQARPVPLLETQYF. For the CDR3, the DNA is TGCGTCAGCAGCCAAGCCAGGCCGGTACCCCTATTAGAGACCCAGTACTTC.

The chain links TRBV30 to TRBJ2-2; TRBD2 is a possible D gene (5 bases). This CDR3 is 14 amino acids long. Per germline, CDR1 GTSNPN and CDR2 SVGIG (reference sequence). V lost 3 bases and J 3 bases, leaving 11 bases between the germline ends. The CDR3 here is CAWSPTLDTGELFF. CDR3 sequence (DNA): TGTGCCTGGAGCCCGACACTAGACACCGGGGAGCTGTTTTTT.

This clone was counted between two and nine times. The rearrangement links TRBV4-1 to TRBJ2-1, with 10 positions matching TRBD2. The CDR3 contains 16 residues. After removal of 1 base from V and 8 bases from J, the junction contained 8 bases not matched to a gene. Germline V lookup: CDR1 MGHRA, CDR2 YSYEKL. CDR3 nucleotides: TGCGCCAGCAGCCAAGTCGGTACTAGCGGGATAGATGAGCAGTTCTTC. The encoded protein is CASSQVGTSGIDEQFF.

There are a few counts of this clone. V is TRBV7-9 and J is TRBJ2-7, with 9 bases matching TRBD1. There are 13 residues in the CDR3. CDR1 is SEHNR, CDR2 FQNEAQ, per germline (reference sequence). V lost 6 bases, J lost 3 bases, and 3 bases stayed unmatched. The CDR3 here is CASSGTGIYEQYF. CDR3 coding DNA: TGTGCCAGCAGTGGGACAGGGATCTACGAGCAGTACTTC.

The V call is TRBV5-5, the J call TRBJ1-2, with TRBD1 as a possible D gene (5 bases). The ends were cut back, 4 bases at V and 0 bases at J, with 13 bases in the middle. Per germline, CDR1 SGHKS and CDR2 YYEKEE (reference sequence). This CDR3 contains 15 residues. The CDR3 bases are TGTGCCAGCAGCCCGCAGGGATTAGCTAACTATGGCTACACCTTC. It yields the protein CASSPQGLANYGYTF.

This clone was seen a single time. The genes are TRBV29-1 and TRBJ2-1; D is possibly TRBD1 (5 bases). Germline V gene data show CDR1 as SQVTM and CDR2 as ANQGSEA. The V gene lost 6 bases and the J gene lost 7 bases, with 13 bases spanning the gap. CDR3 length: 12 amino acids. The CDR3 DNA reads TGCAGCGTCGACAGTATCCTTAATGAGCAGTTCTTC. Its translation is CSVDSILNEQFF.

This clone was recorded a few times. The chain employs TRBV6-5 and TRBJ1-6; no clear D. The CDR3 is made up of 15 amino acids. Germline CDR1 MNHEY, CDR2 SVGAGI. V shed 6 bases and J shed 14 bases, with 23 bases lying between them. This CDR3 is CASRQRTAEKEALHF. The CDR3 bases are TGTGCCAGCAGACAGAGGACGGCCGAAAAGGAGGCCCTCCACTTT.

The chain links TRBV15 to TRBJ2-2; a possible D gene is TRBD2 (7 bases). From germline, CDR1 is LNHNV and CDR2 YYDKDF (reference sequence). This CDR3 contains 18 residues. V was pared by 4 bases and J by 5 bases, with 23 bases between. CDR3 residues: CATSTLIDRGAITGELFF. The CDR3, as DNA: TGTGCCACCAGCACGCTAATAGATCGGGGGGCCATAACCGGGGAGCTGTTTTTT.

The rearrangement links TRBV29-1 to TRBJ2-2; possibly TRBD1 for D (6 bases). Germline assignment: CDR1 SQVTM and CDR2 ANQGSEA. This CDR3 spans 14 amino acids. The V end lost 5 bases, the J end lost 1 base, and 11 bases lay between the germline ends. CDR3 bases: TGCAGCGTTAGGGACACCAAGAACACCGGGGAGCTGTTTTTT. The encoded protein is CSVRDTKNTGELFF.

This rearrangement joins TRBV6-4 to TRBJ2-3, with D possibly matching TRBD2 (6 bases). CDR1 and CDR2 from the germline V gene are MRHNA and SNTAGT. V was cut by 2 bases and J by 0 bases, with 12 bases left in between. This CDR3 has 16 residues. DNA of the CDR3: TGTGCCAGCAGTGACGGAAACGGGGGAAGCACAGATACGCAGTATTTT. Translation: CASSDGNGGSTDTQYF.

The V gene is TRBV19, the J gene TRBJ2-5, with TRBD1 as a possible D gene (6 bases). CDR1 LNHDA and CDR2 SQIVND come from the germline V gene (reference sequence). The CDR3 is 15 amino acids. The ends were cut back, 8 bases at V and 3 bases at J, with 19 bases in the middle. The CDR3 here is CASRPGVGAKETQYF. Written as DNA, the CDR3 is TGTGCCAGTCGACCCGGGGTGGGGGCGAAAGAGACCCAGTACTTC.

In DNA, the CDR3 is TGTGCCAGCAGCCACGGGACTAGCATACCCTACGAGCAGTACTTC. The encoded protein is CASSHGTSIPYEQYF. The chain uses TRBV21-1 and TRBJ2-7; the table's D call, TRBD2, has no DNA check behind it. TRBV21-1 is flagged as a pseudogene. This CDR3 region has 15 residues.

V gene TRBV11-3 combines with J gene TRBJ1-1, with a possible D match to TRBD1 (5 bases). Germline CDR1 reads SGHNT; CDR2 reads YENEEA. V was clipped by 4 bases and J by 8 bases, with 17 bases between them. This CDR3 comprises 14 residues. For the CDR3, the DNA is TGTGCCAGCAGCTCTTACGCCAGGGAATCCGAAGCTTTCTTT. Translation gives CASSSYARESEAFF.

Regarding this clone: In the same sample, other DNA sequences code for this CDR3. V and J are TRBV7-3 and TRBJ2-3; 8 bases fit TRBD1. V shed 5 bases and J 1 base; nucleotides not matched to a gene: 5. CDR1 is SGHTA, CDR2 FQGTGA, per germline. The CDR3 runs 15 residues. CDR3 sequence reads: CASSRQGQGTDTQYF. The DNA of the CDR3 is TGTGCCAGCAGCCGGCAGGGACAGGGCACAGATACGCAGTATTTT.

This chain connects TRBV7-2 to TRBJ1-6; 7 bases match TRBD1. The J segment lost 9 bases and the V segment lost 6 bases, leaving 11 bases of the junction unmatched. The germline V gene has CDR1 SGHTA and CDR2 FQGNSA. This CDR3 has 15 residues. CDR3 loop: CASRRRQGVGSPLHF. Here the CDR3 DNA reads TGTGCCAGCAGGCGGAGGCAGGGGGTGGGTTCACCCCTCCACTTT.

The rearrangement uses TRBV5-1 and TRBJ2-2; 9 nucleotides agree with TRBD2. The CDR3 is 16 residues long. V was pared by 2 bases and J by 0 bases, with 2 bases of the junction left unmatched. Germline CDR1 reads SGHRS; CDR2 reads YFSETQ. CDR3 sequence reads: CASSFLAGANTGELFF. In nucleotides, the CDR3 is TGCGCCAGCAGCTTTTTAGCGGGGGCGAACACCGGGGAGCTGTTTTTT.

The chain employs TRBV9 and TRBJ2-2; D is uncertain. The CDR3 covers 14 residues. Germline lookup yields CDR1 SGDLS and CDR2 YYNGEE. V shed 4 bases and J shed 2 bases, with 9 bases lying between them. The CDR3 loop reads CASSTSGNTGELFF. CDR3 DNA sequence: TGTGCCAGCAGCACTTCAGGTAACACCGGGGAGCTGTTTTTT.

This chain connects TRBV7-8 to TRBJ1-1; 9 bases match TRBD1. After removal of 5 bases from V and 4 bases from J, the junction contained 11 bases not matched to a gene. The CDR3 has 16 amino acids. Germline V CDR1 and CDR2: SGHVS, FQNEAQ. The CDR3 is CASSPGTGFLGTEAFF. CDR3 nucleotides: TGTGCCAGCAGCCCCGGGACAGGGTTTCTCGGCACTGAAGCTTTCTTT.

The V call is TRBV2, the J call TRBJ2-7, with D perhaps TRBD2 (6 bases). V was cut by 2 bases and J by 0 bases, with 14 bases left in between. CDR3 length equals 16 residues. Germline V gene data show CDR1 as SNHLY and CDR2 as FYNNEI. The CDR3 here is CASSEYPAGLSYEQYF. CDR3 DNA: TGTGCCAGCAGTGAATATCCAGCGGGCCTCTCCTACGAGCAGTACTTC.

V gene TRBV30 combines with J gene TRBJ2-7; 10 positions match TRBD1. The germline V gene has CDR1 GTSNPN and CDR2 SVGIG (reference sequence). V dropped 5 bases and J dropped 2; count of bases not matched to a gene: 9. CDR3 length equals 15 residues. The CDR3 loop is CAWGSGTGAAYEQYF. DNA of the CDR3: TGTGCCTGGGGATCCGGGACAGGGGCCGCCTACGAGCAGTACTTC. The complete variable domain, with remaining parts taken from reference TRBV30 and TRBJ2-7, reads SQTIHQWPATLVQPVGSPLSLECTVEGTSNPNLYWYRQAAGRGLQLLFYSVGIGQISSEVPQNLSASRPQDRQFILSSKKLLLSDSGFYLCAWGSGTGAAYEQYFGPGTRLTVT.

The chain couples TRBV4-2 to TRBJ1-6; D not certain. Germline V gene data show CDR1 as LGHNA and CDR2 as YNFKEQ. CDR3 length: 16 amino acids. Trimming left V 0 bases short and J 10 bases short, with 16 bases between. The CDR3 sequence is CASSQDVLGIGSPLHF. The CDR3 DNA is TGTGCCAGCAGCCAAGACGTACTAGGGATTGGATCACCCCTCCACTTT.